One and the same sample provided the 32 T cell receptor beta chains below, sequenced in a study of tumor and adjacent non-tumor tissue in lung cancer. The template was RNA from unsorted bulk tissue. A modified ARM-PCR protocol with three rounds of nested PCR amplified TCRbeta. TCRdb reprocessed the multiplex PCR reads via MiXCR and lists one record per CDR3 protein. In the table there are over 110,000 distinct CDR3 sequences, approximately 66% of which are singletons. Sequencing was carried out using lung tumor tissue. These receptors originate from a man aged 60-69 years with small cell lung cancer.

On this clonotype: A much bigger clone sits one base away, suggesting this may be a read error. V and J are TRBV20-1 and TRBJ2-7; perhaps TRBD1 as D (5 bases). Germline V lookup: CDR1 DFQATT, CDR2 SNEGSKA (reference sequence). Trimming took off 1 base at V and 6 bases at J, with 13 bases between the two ends. The CDR3 is 13 amino acids. The CDR3 loop is CSARALRGGEQYF. The CDR3 DNA sequence: TGCAGTGCTAGAGCCCTTAGGGGTGGCGAGCAGTACTTC.

This clonotype was seen repeatedly, ten times or more. The rearrangement joins TRBV6-1 to TRBJ1-1; no firm D call. The CDR3 is made up of 13 amino acids. The germline gives CDR1 MNHNS, CDR2 SASEGT. The ends were cut back, 6 bases at V and 1 base at J, with 9 bases in the middle. CDR3: CASSRPQNTEAFF. CDR3 sequence (DNA): TGTGCCAGCAGCCGACCGCAGAACACTGAAGCTTTCTTT.

Concerning this clonotype: A read error may be the cause here, since a much bigger clone is one base away. The chain joins TRBV20-1 to TRBJ2-3; TRBD2 might be the D (6 bases). CDR1 is DFQATT and CDR2 is SNEGSKA in the germline V gene (reference sequence). CDR3 length: 15 residues. V was cut by 6 bases and J by 1 base, with 17 bases left in between. The CDR3 coding sequence is TGCAGTGCCCGCGTCCGGGACTTAGGCACAGATACGCAGTATTTT. Translating it yields CSARVRDLGTDTQYF.

V and J are TRBV11-1 and TRBJ2-7; perhaps TRBD1 as D (5 bases). This CDR3 has 13 residues. Germline assignment: CDR1 SGHAT and CDR2 FQDESV (reference sequence). In nucleotides, the CDR3 is TGTGCCAGCGGCTTAGGCAGGGTCAACGAGCAGTACGTC. This sequence encodes CASGLGRVNEQYV.

A note on this clonotype: Sequence at one end of the junction differs from germline and may be a read error. V and J are TRBV6-5 and TRBJ1-1, with TRBD1 matching over 7 bases. The CDR3 sequence is 12 residues long. Germline CDR1 and CDR2: MNHEY and SVGAGI. The CDR3 loop reads CAGSPGQREAFF. CDR3 DNA: TGTGCCGGCAGCCCGGGACAGCGTGAAGCTTTCTTT.

This clonotype was seen many times. This rearrangement joins TRBV6-5 to TRBJ2-7; D perhaps matches TRBD1 (6 bases). Germline assignment: CDR1 MNHEY and CDR2 SVGAGI. The V end lost 11 bases, the J end lost 11 bases, and 16 bases lay between the germline ends. CDR3 length equals 10 residues. CDR3 sequence: CASEGVSEYF. The CDR3 DNA sequence: TGTGCCTCCGAGGGGGTTAGTGAGTACTTC.

With regard to this clonotype: Here the CDR3 omits its conserved ending phenylalanine or tryptophan, so a read error is the likely source. The chain couples TRBV20-1 to TRBJ2-7; unclear D gene. This CDR3 has 11 amino acids. Germline CDR1 is DFQATT and CDR2 is SNEGSKA (reference sequence). In nucleotides, the CDR3 is TGCAATGCTTCTCCAGGTAACGAGCAGTACATC. Amino acids: CNASPGNEQYI.

The rearrangement links TRBV20-1 to TRBJ2-1; TRBD2 agrees at 7 bases. J lost 9 bases, V lost 5 bases, and 16 bases had no gene match. The CDR3 has 15 amino acids. Germline V gene data show CDR1 as DFQATT and CDR2 as SNEGSKA (reference sequence). The CDR3 coding sequence is TGCAGTGCTCTTCCGACTATCGGGGGGATCGGTGAGCAGTTCTTC. Translation gives CSALPTIGGIGEQFF.

To note about this clonotype: A single base separates this from a much larger clone, so it may be a read error. This rearrangement joins TRBV20-1 to TRBJ2-5; D is perhaps TRBD1 (6 bases). V gave up 5 bases and J gave up 0 bases, with 16 bases separating them. CDR1 and CDR2 (germline): DFQATT, SNEGSKA (reference sequence). The CDR3 is 15 amino acids. The CDR3 DNA reads as TGCAGTGCTGCCGCGACAGGCCGGTACCAAGAGACCCAGTACTTC. Amino acid sequence: CSAAATGRYQETQYF.

This clonotype was seen only once. The CDR3 carries no conserved terminal phenylalanine or tryptophan, so it likely arises from a read error. This chain links TRBV20-1 with TRBJ1-1; 8 nucleotides line up with TRBD1. CDR3 length equals 15 residues. The junction had 4 bases not matched to a gene; V was cut back by 1 base and J by 0 bases. CDR1 and CDR2 from the germline V gene are DFQATT and SNEGSKA (reference sequence). This chain's CDR3 is CSARARTGLNTEAFI. For the CDR3, the DNA is TGCAGTGCTAGAGCAAGGACAGGGTTGAACACTGAAGCTTTCATT.

This clonotype occurred a few times. The rearrangement uses TRBV12-3 or TRBV12-4 and TRBJ2-7, with 8 bases that match TRBD2. V shed 6 bases, J shed 3 bases, and the junction held 4 bases outside the gene matches. There are 13 residues in the CDR3. CDR3 protein: CASSSREGYEQYF. Here the CDR3 DNA reads TGTGCCAGCAGCTCTCGGGAGGGCTACGAGCAGTACTTC.

On this clonotype itself: Germline and junction disagree at one end, which may indicate a read error. V usage is TRBV5-4 and J usage is TRBJ2-5; D not certain. The CDR3 has 12 residues. The germline CDR1 and CDR2 sequences are SGHNT and YYREEE (reference sequence). CDR3 loop: CASSAFEETQYF. As DNA, the CDR3 is TGTGCCAGCAGCGCCTTTGAGGAGACTCAGTACTTC.

This clonotype occurred once. The V gene is TRBV6-2 or TRBV6-3, the J gene TRBJ2-5, with D possibly being TRBD2 (5 bases). The CDR3 length is 17 residues. Germline V CDR1 and CDR2: MNHEY, SVGEGT. Trimming took off 4 bases at V and 1 base at J, with 19 bases between the two ends. Written as DNA, the CDR3 is TGTGCCAGCAGTTGCCAGATAGGAGGAAGGGCCCAAGAGACCCAGTACTTC. Protein product: CASSCQIGGRAQETQYF.

This clonotype was seen many times. The genes are TRBV12-3 or TRBV12-4 and TRBJ2-7; no firm D call. CDR3 length: 13 amino acids. V was shortened by 3 bases and J by 1 base, with 7 bases between the two germline ends. The CDR3 nucleotides read TGTGCCAGCAGTTTTGGGGATTCCTACGAGCAGTACGTC. Protein: CASSFGDSYEQYV.

Concerning this clonotype: One junction end does not reproduce the germline sequence, and a read error may be involved. The chain combines TRBV11-2 with TRBJ2-6, with D maybe TRBD1 (6 bases). Germline lookup yields CDR1 SGHAT and CDR2 FQNNGV. This CDR3 contains 15 residues. The CDR3 protein is CASNLSGDGGNVLTF. The CDR3 DNA sequence: TGTGCCAGCAACTTGTCCGGGGATGGGGGCAACGTCCTGACCTTC. Looking up the rest from reference TRBV11-2 and TRBJ2-6 gives the full variable domain: EAGVAQSPRYKIIEKRQSVAFWCNPISGHATLYWYQQILGQGPKLLIQFQNNGVVDDSQLPKDRFSAERLKGVDSTLKIQPAKLEDSAVYLCASNLSGDGGNVLTFGAGSRLTVL.

The V gene is TRBV20-1, the J gene TRBJ2-3, with D possibly matching TRBD2 (7 bases). This CDR3 region has 15 residues. CDR1 is DFQATT and CDR2 is SNEGSKA in the germline V gene (reference sequence). Trimming shortened V by 6 bases and J by 7 bases, and 23 bases separated the two germline ends. The CDR3: CSARRAGYGTNTQYF. The CDR3 bases are TGCAGTGCCCGCCGAGCGGGGTACGGGACAAATACGCAGTATTTT.

This clonotype was picked up one time. One end of the junction does not line up with germline, which may come from a read error. The V call is TRBV20-1, the J call TRBJ1-2; 10 bases match TRBD1. Germline CDR1 DFQATT, CDR2 SNEGSKA (reference sequence). The CDR3 totals 13 residues. CDR3 sequence reads: CSTGQGENYCYTF. As DNA, the CDR3 is TGCAGTACAGGACAGGGGGAGAACTATTGCTACACCTTC.

The V gene is TRBV20-1, the J gene TRBJ2-2, with D uncertain. The V end was cut by 3 bases, the J end by 5 bases, with 4 bases between. Germline V CDR1 and CDR2: DFQATT, SNEGSKA (reference sequence). The CDR3 is 11 amino acids. CDR3 region: CSASATGELFF. CDR3 in DNA: TGCAGTGCTAGTGCGACCGGGGAGCTGTTTTTT.

Regarding this clonotype: The junction departs from the called germline gene at one end, perhaps through a read error. The chain links TRBV12-3 or TRBV12-4 to TRBJ2-5, with D perhaps matching TRBD1 (5 bases). This CDR3 spans 15 amino acids. This chain's CDR3 is CASSFGAGFQESQYF. The CDR3 DNA follows: TGTGCCAGCAGTTTTGGGGCAGGTTTCCAAGAGTCCCAGTACTTC.

CDR3 protein: CASSQDGATTTYTQYF. DNA of the CDR3: TGCGCCAGCAGCCAAGATGGGGCGACTACTACATATACGCAGTATTTT. V gene TRBV4-1 combines with J gene TRBJ2-3, with D perhaps given as TRBD1 or TRBD2 (5 bases each). Between the trimmed V and J ends, which lost 0 bases and 7 bases, there was a span of 17 bases. This CDR3 contains 16 residues. Germline V lookup: CDR1 MGHRA, CDR2 YSYEKL.

As concerns this clonotype: No conserved phenylalanine or tryptophan ends this CDR3, so it is likely a read error. The chain is built from TRBV10-3 and TRBJ2-3; D possibly uses TRBD1 or TRBD2 (6 bases each). Germline V gene lookup returns CDR1 ENHRY and CDR2 SYGVKD. The CDR3 contains 10 residues. Trimming took 11 bases from V and 7 from J, leaving 10 bases between them. CDR3 region: CASGANTQYL. The CDR3, as DNA: TGTGCCTCGGGGGCGAATACGCAGTATCTT.

The J gene is TRBJ2-3, the V gene TRBV11-3; the D call may be TRBD1 or TRBD2 (5 bases each). The CDR3 totals 17 residues. In germline, CDR1 is SGHNT, CDR2 YENEEA. V lost 6 bases and J 0 bases, leaving 19 bases between the germline ends. CDR3 in amino acids: CASSFWGSRTSTDTQYF. The CDR3 DNA sequence: TGTGCCAGCAGTTTTTGGGGGTCGAGGACTAGCACAGATACGCAGTATTTT.

As regards this clonotype: This likely comes from a read error, as the CDR3 has no conserved phenylalanine or tryptophan at its end. The chain couples TRBV20-1 to TRBJ1-6; 9 positions agree with TRBD1. J was trimmed by 5 bases and V by 3 bases; bases with no gene match: 5. In germline, CDR1 is DFQATT, CDR2 SNEGSKA (reference sequence). The CDR3 totals 15 residues. This chain's CDR3 is CSASTRTGDNSPLHL. The CDR3 DNA reads as TGCAGTGCTAGTACCAGGACAGGGGATAATTCACCCCTCCACCTT.

About this clonotype: A junction end diverges from the germline sequence, so it may reflect a read error. The genes are TRBV11-3 and TRBJ2-3; D gene ambiguous. The germline V gene has CDR1 SGHNT and CDR2 YENEEA. The CDR3 runs to 13 residues. For the CDR3, the DNA is TGTGCCTGCAGCTTTGTCCATACAGATACGCAGTATTTT. It codes for CACSFVHTDTQYF.

This clonotype appeared many times. The chain joins TRBV6-6 to TRBJ2-3; 8 bases align to TRBD2. Germline V lookup: CDR1 MNHNY, CDR2 SVGAGI (reference sequence). This CDR3 comprises 16 residues. V trimming: 5 bases; J trimming: 4 bases; junction bases outside the gene matches: 11. The CDR3 loop is CASSPFTGGVADTQYF. The CDR3 region has the DNA TGTGCCAGCAGTCCGTTTACGGGAGGGGTAGCAGATACGCAGTATTTT.

This clonotype has only one observation. The chain uses TRBV20-1 and TRBJ2-3; the D gene is possibly TRBD2 (6 bases). The V end was cut by 0 bases, the J end by 12 bases, with 22 bases between. CDR1 DFQATT and CDR2 SNEGSKA come from the germline V gene (reference sequence). The CDR3 runs 15 residues. For the CDR3, the DNA is TGCAGTGCTAGAGATATGGGACTCGGAAATGATATACAGTATTTT. Translated: CSARDMGLGNDIQYF.

For this clonotype: This clone may be a read error of a much larger clone one base away. This chain connects TRBV6-1 to TRBJ1-5; D not resolved. The V and J ends lost 2 bases and 5 bases respectively, with 10 bases between them. Per germline, CDR1 MNHNS and CDR2 SASEGT. The CDR3 is 14 residues long. The CDR3: CASSESLDHQPQHF. The CDR3 DNA follows: TGTGCCAGCAGTGAATCCCTAGATCATCAGCCCCAGCATTTT.

Of note for this clonotype: A read error may be the cause here, since a much bigger clone is one base away. The CDR3 DNA sequence: TGTGCCAGCGGCGGCGGGAGTCACGGCACAGATACGCAGTATTTT. It specifies CASGGGSHGTDTQYF. The V and J genes are TRBV12-3 or TRBV12-4 and TRBJ2-3; 7 nucleotides agree with TRBD2. V was pared by 8 bases and J by 1 base, with 9 bases of the junction left unmatched. The CDR3 is 15 amino acids.

As regards this clonotype: A much larger clone sits a single nucleotide away, making a read error possible. This chain joins TRBV6-5 and TRBJ2-3; the match to TRBD2 covers 12 bases. Germline V gene data show CDR1 as MNHEY and CDR2 as SVGAGI. The CDR3 is 16 residues long. CDR3 amino acids: CASSRLAGESTDMQYF. The CDR3 DNA follows: TGTGCCAGCAGCCGACTAGCGGGAGAATCCACAGATATGCAGTATTTT.

CDR3 coding DNA: TGTGCCAGCATTTCGGAGGGACGGTTTGTGAATAAGCCCCAGCATTTT. Translation: CASISEGRFVNKPQHF. The chain recombines TRBV12-3 or TRBV12-4 with TRBJ1-5; tentative D call: TRBD1 (5 bases). With 7 bases removed from V and 8 bases from J, the gap between germline ends came to 24 bases. There are 16 residues in the CDR3.

This clonotype has only a few counts. This rearrangement joins TRBV20-1 to TRBJ2-1; 10 bases align to TRBD1. The CDR3 loop spans 14 amino acids. Germline V gene sequence: CDR1 DFQATT, CDR2 SNEGSKA (reference sequence). The ends lost 4 bases at V and 8 bases at J; junction bases unmatched: 8. CDR3 amino acids: CSATYRDRGDEQFF. CDR3 nucleotides: TGCAGTGCTACTTACCGGGACAGGGGCGATGAGCAGTTCTTC.

V usage is TRBV29-1 and J usage is TRBJ1-1; D remains ambiguous. The germline V gene encodes CDR1 SQVTM and CDR2 ANQGSEA. The CDR3 runs to 12 residues. V shed 8 bases and J shed 1 base, with 11 bases lying between them. The CDR3 DNA is TGCAGCACCGGAATGGGGAACACTGAAGCTTTCTTT. Protein sequence: CSTGMGNTEAFF.